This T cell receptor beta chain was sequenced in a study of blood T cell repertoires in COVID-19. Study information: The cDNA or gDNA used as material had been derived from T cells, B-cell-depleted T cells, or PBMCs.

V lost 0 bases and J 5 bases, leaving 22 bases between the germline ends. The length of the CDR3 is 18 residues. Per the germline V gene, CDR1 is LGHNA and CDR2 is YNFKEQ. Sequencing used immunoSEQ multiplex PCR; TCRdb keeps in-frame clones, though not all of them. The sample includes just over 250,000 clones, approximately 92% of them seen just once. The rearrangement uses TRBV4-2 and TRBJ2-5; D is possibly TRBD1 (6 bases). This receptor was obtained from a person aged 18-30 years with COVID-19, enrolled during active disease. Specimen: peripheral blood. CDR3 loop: CASSQDLVDSLPIETQYF. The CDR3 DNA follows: TGTGCCAGCAGCCAAGATCTCGTGGACAGCCTACCTATTGAGACCCAGTACTTC.